Included here is one T cell receptor (beta chain) sequence, with context. Its antigen is undetermined. Next came a second PCR, run for roughly 6 to 11 cycles, which used a sample-barcoded 5' primer along with a J-beta primer mix. Unique molecular identifiers of 12 random nucleotides labeled each cDNA. A single record per CDR3 protein comes from TCRdb applying MiXCR to the 5' RACE reads. Found here are approximately 780,000 distinct CDR3 sequences, 25% to 30% of them singletons; the top ten hold about 3%. This entry is derived from a study of blood T cells in healthy people across ages. General study points: Per million T cells, TCR beta diversity dropped roughly linearly as age increased.

These records were also assigned to another study, of T cells of mothers and their children. That study adds: A few mothers and their six children, all healthy Caucasians, donated. Within related and unrelated pairs, thymic selection shapes TCR recombination output in a similar way.

Specimen: blood. This clonotype was sampled from a boy between 10 and 17 years old in good health.

The chain's CDR3 is CASSSNPRETQYF. CDR3 sequence (DNA): TGTGCCAGCAGCTCTAACCCCCGAGAGACCCAGTACTTC. The chain joins TRBV7-3 to TRBJ2-5; D call uncertain. Germline V gene data show CDR1 as SGHTA and CDR2 as FQGTGA. The CDR3 covers 13 residues. V gave up 4 bases and J gave up 4 bases, with 10 bases separating them.